Below, one TCR beta chain is given with its context. This sample was taken from a study of T cell changes during pregnancy in multiple sclerosis. Clones were read by immunoSEQ multiplex PCR, and TCRdb kept only the in-frame ones, dropping some. There are 100,000 or so clones in the sample; approximately 90% occur only once, and approximately 2% lies in the top ten. The source is a female donor with multiple sclerosis, enrolled in a pregnancy study. The sequencing here drew on peripheral blood, taken after pregnancy.

This CDR3 is CASSFPSGSSYEQYF. The CDR3 nucleotides read TGTGCCAGCAGTTTCCCTAGCGGGAGCTCCTACGAGCAGTACTTC. The chain joins TRBV28 to TRBJ2-7; 10 bases are a match to TRBD2. The germline gives CDR1 MDHEN, CDR2 SYDVKM. The V segment lost 3 bases and the J segment 0 bases; nucleotides outside the gene matches: 2. The CDR3 is made up of 15 amino acids.